This TCR beta chain came from a study of OX40 agonist ivuxolimab in advanced cancers. Background on the study: Ivuxolimab was administered intravenously to patients at 0.01 to 10 mg/kg every 2 weeks. Broader study findings: Doses of 0.1 to 3.0 mg/kg were accompanied by clonal expansion of CD4+ and CD8+ blood T cells by week 6.

In germline, CDR1 is WSHSY, CDR2 SAAADI. The V segment lost 2 bases and the J segment 0 bases; nucleotides outside the gene matches: 1. This CDR3 is built from 14 residues. On this clone: The antigen is unknown.

Only in-frame clones appear in the TCRdb table, and some are missing; sequencing was by immunoSEQ multiplex PCR. The table shows 60,000 or so clones, with around four fifths occurring only once. The V gene is TRBV10-2, the J gene TRBJ2-7; 7 bases are shared with TRBD1. The material was CD4+ or CD8+ T cells sorted from blood, obtained in a trial of the OX40 agonist ivuxolimab. The receptor's source is an adult with an advanced solid tumor such as melanoma, head and neck, liver or kidney cancer. The CDR3 here is CASSEPGGSYEQYF. In nucleotides, the CDR3 is TGCGCCAGCAGTGAGCCAGGGGGCTCCTACGAGCAGTACTTC.